This T cell receptor beta chain emerged from a study of response to subunit inactivated influenza vaccine. Findings and caveats of the study: Authors suggested that a seasonal influenza vaccination recruits few new T cells each time.

V shed 0 bases and J shed 0 bases, with 15 bases lying between them. The CDR3 covers 18 residues. CDR1 is DFQATT, CDR2 SNEGSKA, per germline (reference sequence). Comments on this clonotype: Its antigen is unidentified.

TCRdb independently ran MiXCR on the RT-PCR reads; one entry per CDR3 protein. The sample carries approximately 500,000 distinct CDR3 sequences, 12% to 15% recorded once. The material sequenced was PBMCs from blood, taken about 13 days after vaccination. The TCR comes from a man between 50 and 59 years old who received an inactivated influenza vaccine. The chain recombines TRBV20-1 with TRBJ2-6; D is undetermined. CDR3 coding DNA: TGCAGTGCTAGAGATTCGAGCGCACCCTACTCTGGGGCCAACGTCCTGACTTTC. This translates into CSARDSSAPYSGANVLTF.